Reported below is one TCR beta chain. Membership in each cohort depended on participant-reported clinical history. Cohort 3 donors were reported recovered after two negative PCRs, clearance, or symptom resolution. These data belong to a study of blood T cell repertoires in COVID-19. Study as a whole: The origin of the acute and convalescent COVID-19 samples was the United States, Italy and Spain.

The CDR3 runs to 16 residues. The germline V gene encodes CDR1 LGHDT and CDR2 YNNKEL (reference sequence). Trimming took off 0 bases at V and 2 bases at J, with 11 bases between the two ends. The method was immunoSEQ multiplex PCR; TCRdb's version includes in-frame clones alone and lacks a portion of them. The sample contains approximately 490,000 clones, roughly 90% of which appear only once. Sequencing was done on a sample of PBMCs or T cells enriched from blood (not recorded which). V usage is TRBV3-1 (or the pseudogene TRBV3-2) and J usage is TRBJ1-5; tentative D call: TRBD1 (5 bases). This clonotype was sampled from a woman under 30 who had recovered from COVID-19. The CDR3, as DNA: TGTGCCAGCAGCCAAGAGGGGCAGTCCGGCAATCAGCCCCAGCATTTT. Encoded protein: CASSQEGQSGNQPQHF.